The 20 T cell receptor beta chains below were found in one sample sequenced in a study of shared clonotypes between healthy human individuals. The repertoire was sequenced with immunoSEQ multiplex PCR; TCRdb's copy has only in-frame clones and lacks some. The sample holds more than 400,000 clones, over 70% seen once. The source material was PBMCs. The receptors stem from a woman aged 40 to 50 in good health. Some clones in this sample may be carry-over from other donors' samples.

The CDR3 here is CASSLGRFGNEQFF. For the CDR3, the DNA is TGTGCCAGCAGCTTGGGACGGTTCGGCAATGAGCAGTTCTTC. The V and J genes are TRBV11-2 and TRBJ2-1; D possibly matches TRBD1 or TRBD2 (5 bases each). The CDR3 spans 14 residues. CDR1 is SGHAT and CDR2 is FQNNGV in the germline V gene. Trimming shortened V by 3 bases and J by 6 bases, and 12 bases separated the two germline ends.

Regarding this clone: The likely explanation is a read error, given a far larger clone one base away. The gene calls are TRBV19 and TRBJ1-2; D possibly corresponds to TRBD1 (5 bases). V lost 6 bases and J 8 bases, leaving 19 bases between the germline ends. CDR1 LNHDA and CDR2 SQIVND come from the germline V gene (reference sequence). This CDR3 has 14 amino acids. The CDR3 nucleotides read TGTGCCAGTAGCACCTTGGCAGGGCAGGTGGGCTACACCTTC. Translating it yields CASSTLAGQVGYTF. Supplemented by reference TRBV19 and TRBJ1-2, the full variable domain reads DGGITQSPKYLFRKEGQNVTLSCEQNLNHDAMYWYRQDPGQGLRLIYYSQIVNDFQKGDIAEGYSVSREKKESFPLTVTSAQKNPTAFYLCASSTLAGQVGYTFGSGTRLTVV.

V usage is TRBV9 and J usage is TRBJ2-1; TRBD1 might be the D (6 bases). V lost 0 bases, J lost 7 bases, and 8 bases lay in between. This CDR3 contains 13 residues. CDR1 is SGDLS and CDR2 is YYNGEE in the germline V gene. The CDR3 nucleotides are TGTGCCAGCAGCGTAGACAGGGCAAATGAGCAGTTCTTC. This encodes CASSVDRANEQFF.

The chain has TRBV5-1 and TRBJ2-7; 8 nucleotides agree with TRBD2. The CDR3 sequence is 14 residues long. With V trimmed by 6 bases and J by 5 bases, 10 bases remained unmatched. In germline, CDR1 is SGHRS, CDR2 YFSETQ. Here the CDR3 DNA reads TGCGCCAGCACCCGGGAGGGGGGGCCGAACGAGCAGTACTTC. It codes for CASTREGGPNEQYF.

The J gene is TRBJ2-3, the V gene TRBV5-5; D is unclear. V gave up 3 bases and J gave up 7 bases, with 9 bases separating them. Germline V CDR1 and CDR2: SGHKS, YYEKEE (reference sequence). The CDR3 contains 12 residues. This CDR3 is CASSSSPNTQYF. The CDR3, as DNA: TGTGCCAGCAGCTCCTCCCCTAATACGCAGTATTTT.

V is TRBV7-6 and J is TRBJ2-1, with a possible D match to TRBD2 (5 bases). CDR1 SGHVS and CDR2 FNYEAQ come from the germline V gene. The V end was cut by 4 bases, the J end by 8 bases, with 15 bases between. The CDR3 has 14 residues. In DNA, the CDR3 is TGTGCCAGCAGCTCGATTCGGGATCGGTATGAGCAGTTCTTC. It yields the protein CASSSIRDRYEQFF.

This clone was seen a handful of times. The chain uses TRBV28 and TRBJ2-7, with TRBD1 matching over 8 bases. Germline V gene data show CDR1 as MDHEN and CDR2 as SYDVKM. This CDR3 comprises 15 residues. The J segment lost 2 bases and the V segment lost 6 bases, leaving 9 bases of the junction unmatched. CDR3 sequence: CASRADRGYTYEQYF. DNA of the CDR3: TGTGCCAGCAGAGCCGACAGGGGATATACCTACGAGCAGTACTTC.

This clone was detected a few times. V and J are TRBV21-1 and TRBJ1-1; the listed D gene, TRBD1, was not tested against the DNA. TRBV21-1 is designated a pseudogene. The CDR3 runs 15 residues. The CDR3 region is CASSLSGTENTEAFF. The CDR3 nucleotides are TGTGCCAGCAGCCTGTCCGGGACAGAAAACACTGAAGCTTTCTTT.

Concerning this clone itself: A far larger clone differs by one base, so this is likely a read error. This chain joins TRBV19 and TRBJ1-5; D is perhaps TRBD1 (5 bases). The V end lost 10 bases, the J end lost 1 base, and 17 bases lay between the germline ends. The length of the CDR3 is 15 residues. Per the germline V gene, CDR1 is LNHDA and CDR2 is SQIVND (reference sequence). The CDR3 loop is CATNVDTTSNQPQHF. CDR3 in DNA: TGTGCCACTAACGTGGACACGACAAGCAATCAGCCCCAGCATTTT.

On this clone: A much bigger clone sits one base away, suggesting this may be a read error. The gene calls are TRBV28 and TRBJ2-3; D uncertain. This CDR3 spans 16 amino acids. V was cut by 3 bases and J by 2 bases, with 15 bases left in between. CDR1 is MDHEN and CDR2 is SYDVKM in the germline V gene. CDR3 in DNA: TGTGCCAGCAGTTTTAGTTTTGGGTCTCCCACAGATACGCAGTATTTT. It specifies CASSFSFGSPTDTQYF.

Comments on this clone: A far larger clone is off by one base, so a read error is likely. This likely comes from a read error, as the CDR3 has no conserved phenylalanine or tryptophan at its end. The chain couples TRBV11-3 to TRBJ2-7; maybe TRBD2 (5 bases). CDR3 length: 15 residues. Trimming left V 6 bases short and J 0 bases short, with 15 bases between. Germline lookup yields CDR1 SGHNT and CDR2 YENEEA. CDR3 nucleotide sequence: TGTGCCAGCAGTGAAGCCGGGGAGACCTCCTACGAGCAGTACCTC. Amino acids: CASSEAGETSYEQYL.

There are a few counts of this clone. The chain links TRBV7-2 to TRBJ1-2; weak D call: TRBD1 (5 bases). CDR3 length: 16 amino acids. V gave up 5 bases and J gave up 3 bases, with 19 bases separating them. Germline-derived CDR1 and CDR2 are SGHTA and FQGNSA. In DNA, the CDR3 is TGTGCCAGCAGCACCCAACCAGGGAATCGGGACTATGGCTACACCTTC. This sequence encodes CASSTQPGNRDYGYTF.

Regarding this clone: A far larger clone lies a single base away; this is likely a read error. The same CDR3 is also encoded by other DNA sequences in this sample. The rearrangement uses TRBV9 and TRBJ1-5; D uncertain. Trimming left V 3 bases short and J 0 bases short, with 10 bases between. Germline V CDR1 and CDR2: SGDLS, YYNGEE. The CDR3 is made up of 15 amino acids. CDR3 amino acids: CASSATGSSNQPQHF. CDR3 DNA: TGTGCCAGCAGCGCGACTGGCAGTAGCAATCAGCCCCAGCATTTT.

The rearrangement links TRBV7-8 to TRBJ1-2; D may be TRBD1 (6 bases). Per germline, CDR1 SGHVS and CDR2 FQNEAQ. The V end was cut by 1 base, the J end by 4 bases, with 13 bases between. The CDR3 is 15 residues long. The CDR3 loop reads CASSLGRGAIYGYTF. The CDR3 bases are TGTGCCAGCAGCTTAGGTCGGGGGGCCATCTATGGCTACACCTTC. The entire variable domain, with the rest obtained from reference TRBV7-8 and TRBJ1-2, is as follows: GAGVSQSPRYKVAKRGQDVALRCDPISGHVSLFWYQQALGQGPEFLTYFQNEAQLDKSGLPSDRFFAERPEGSVSTLKIQRTQQEDSAVYLCASSLGRGAIYGYTFGSGTRLTVV.

The chain is built from TRBV7-3 and TRBJ1-1; tentative D call: TRBD1 (6 bases). There are 14 residues in the CDR3. Germline V lookup: CDR1 SGHTA, CDR2 FQGTGA. With 3 bases removed from V and 4 bases from J, the gap between germline ends came to 12 bases. The CDR3 region is CASSLGAPGTEAFF. The CDR3 region has the DNA TGTGCCAGCAGCTTGGGGGCCCCGGGCACTGAAGCTTTCTTT.

The rearrangement joins TRBV23-1 to TRBJ2-7; no clear D. TRBV23-1 is noted as an ORF with a role that remains uncertain. The V end was cut by 4 bases, the J end by 7 bases, with 17 bases between. The CDR3 has 14 residues. CDR3 sequence: CASSPRTDPLEQYF. Here the CDR3 DNA reads TGCGCCAGCAGTCCCCGCACAGACCCGCTTGAGCAGTACTTC.

A word on this clone: A far larger clone is just one base off, so this is likely a read error. The gene calls are TRBV11-2 and TRBJ1-1, with D possibly being TRBD1 (6 bases). This CDR3 comprises 16 residues. Germline assignment: CDR1 SGHAT and CDR2 FQNNGV. V was pared by 5 bases and J by 3 bases, with 19 bases between. CDR3 loop: CASSKGRDTGYTEAFF. DNA for the CDR3: TGTGCCAGCAGCAAAGGCCGGGACACCGGCTACACTGAAGCTTTCTTT.

Worth noting for this clone: Additional DNA sequences in this sample encode the identical CDR3. Written as DNA, the CDR3 is TGTGCCAGCAGCTTCCTGAACACTGAAGCTTTCTTT. Translating it yields CASSFLNTEAFF. The V and J genes are TRBV11-2 and TRBJ1-1; no reliable D call. Germline assignment: CDR1 SGHAT and CDR2 FQNNGV. The CDR3 sequence is 12 residues long. Trimming pared 3 bases from V and 0 bases from J, leaving 2 bases between.

Comments on this clone: A much larger clone sits a single nucleotide away, making a read error possible. As the CDR3 is not closed by the conserved phenylalanine or tryptophan, this likely results from a read error. Other DNA sequences in the same sample also yield this CDR3. The chain joins TRBV29-1 to TRBJ1-2; D remains unclear. The CDR3 is 11 amino acids. V lost 7 bases and J lost 2, with 8 bases in between. Germline loops: CDR1 SQVTM, CDR2 ANQGSEA. CDR3 region: CSESSNYGYTL. The DNA of the CDR3 is TGCAGCGAGTCATCAAACTATGGCTACACCCTC.

The chain's CDR3 is CATKAFREGHEQYF. DNA for the CDR3: TGTGCCACTAAGGCCTTTCGGGAGGGACACGAGCAGTACTTC. The V call is TRBV15, the J call TRBJ2-7; 8 nucleotides match TRBD2. J gave up 5 bases and V 9 bases, and 12 bases lay outside the gene matches. The length of the CDR3 is 14 residues. CDR1 and CDR2 from the germline V gene are LNHNV and YYDKDF (reference sequence).